This TCR beta chain was observed in a study of cytomegalovirus exposure and HLA in healthy donors (dated by TCRdb to the late 2010s). In the study overall: In an earlier analysis of about 560 of the donors, around 300 Gb of sequence data and some 100 million unique TCR beta sequences from 180 million or so T cells were reported. To predict cytomegalovirus infection status, the study combined high-throughput TCR immunosequencing, statistical association of individual TCRs with disease status, and machine learning. In a later analysis, previously published TCR beta repertoires from some 640 donors were re-analyzed and high-resolution HLA genotyping was added so that TCR occurrence patterns could be studied. Alongside the repertoire data, information on donor age, sex, ethnicity and CMV serostatus was compiled. On average, 235,054 unique TCR beta nucleotide sequences were sequenced per donor among 398 genotyped donors of the cohort, with 15% to 20% of those sequences being non-productive. HLA typing included class I and class II loci at four-digit resolution. The study aimed to test whether cataloging public T cell receptors could reveal signatures of past pathogen exposure. An early release covering roughly 580 HLA-typed donors comprised about 320 gigabases of sequencing data and approximately 85 million unique TCR sequences. About five DR-DQ haplotypes were handled as single units for association and clustering, since linkage in the cohort was strong. An earlier analysis of 500 to 750 of the donors applied high-throughput TCR beta sequencing to assess whether each TCR beta V gene segment acted as functional or pseudogenic. In a later genetic analysis, genome-wide SNP genotypes for about 60% of the 666 donors were used, and that subset was treated as a discovery cohort. The genetic ancestry cluster associated with self-reported Caucasian donors included about 84% of the roughly 380 genotyped donors. The study used immunosequencing to profile the T cell repertoires of 666 subjects and linked those repertoires to cytomegalovirus serostatus. The number of donors typed differed by locus, with 629-630 for A, B, C, DRB1 and DQB1, roughly 520 for DQA1, about 610 for DPA1, and under 490 for DPB1. All discovery cohort repertoires had been generated using a single sequencing platform. In addition to the first cohort of 650 to 800 subjects, a separate validation cohort of around 110 different subjects was used. Rather than drawing on any new phenotypic data, the later analysis identified candidate immune exposures from TCR beta sequences and the way those sequences occurred across donors. The full study reports these points: Three of the identified cytomegalovirus-associated TCR beta chains were confirmed in vitro to be specific for cytomegalovirus antigens. Several of the top co-occurrence clusters appeared to be linked to parvovirus B19, influenza, CMV and Epstein-Barr virus, according to a later analysis. A further reported finding was that TCR beta sequences accurately predicted the HLA-A and HLA-B alleles for most subjects in the first cohort. While some public TCRs were present in many individuals, most TCR sequences turned up only very rarely across donors. In a later analysis, TCR association rates were found to vary across HLA loci, with the most associated TCRs seen for DRB1 alleles and the fewest for HLA-C alleles. Linkage disequilibrium might explain the correlated functional status among segregating V segments, but an unknown experimental factor could not be ruled out. The 87-base-pair reads could not distinguish some IMGT-functional V segments, including TRBV6-2 and TRBV6-3, so those segments were excluded. An earlier analysis of approximately 530 of the donors showed that most TCR beta V segments appeared in productive rearrangements either about 87% or about 30% of the time, which broadly matched IMGT annotations. A group of highly shared sequence variants was considered likely to be a technical artifact of the sequencing pipeline. A later analysis associated 16,951 TCR beta sequences with specific HLA alleles at a false discovery rate of 0.05. Because HLA typing was unavailable for some donors at each locus, only the typed subset was used in association tests. A later genetic analysis associated a missense DCLRE1C variant with V-gene and J-gene trimming of TCR beta chains, and an independent cohort replicated the association. A later analysis found that HLA-associated TCR beta chains were more clonally expanded and had lower generation probabilities than equally common non-associated chains. Over 15 rarely observed V segments, including chromosome 9 orphons, were excluded from the earlier analysis of several hundred of the donors because counts were too low. Roughly uniform sequencing depth across donors was assumed in presence/absence analyses, although this assumption may not hold. Strong co-occurrence of HLA alleles, especially DR and DQ, made assigning TCR associations to individual alleles difficult. In both the original and validation cohorts, the classifier was reported to diagnose cytomegalovirus status with high specificity and sensitivity. In this cohort, only TCR beta chains were sequenced, and detectable features were limited by the absence of alpha or paired-chain data. The authors suggested that the approach could potentially be generalized to other disease states and immunological phenotypes. In a later genetic analysis, fewer N-insertions in productive TCRs were reported among donors in an Asian-associated ancestry cluster than the roughly 700-donor mean. According to a later analysis, most CMV-associated TCR beta chains appeared to be HLA-restricted, and the HLA associations seemed to be driven largely by CMV exposure. The study listed 150 to 200 TCR beta chains as associated with cytomegalovirus. The only immune exposure information available for the cohort was CMV serostatus.

The CDR3 contains 17 residues, cysteine and phenylalanine counted. This entry keeps only the CDR3 DNA: 51 bases, framed from base 1. Reading the germline V gene gives CDR1 SGHAT and CDR2 FQNNGV. The junction shows trimming of 3 bases on V and 8 bases on J, and the gene matches do not reach 13 bases of it. The method behind the library was the immunoSEQ multiplex PCR assay. For the multiplex PCR, a mixture combining 60 forward primers for TCR Vbeta segments and 13 reverse primers for TCR Jbeta segments was used. A multiplex PCR assay on genomic DNA amplified the CDR3 region of rearranged TCR beta genes. On the Illumina HiSeq System, the amplified TCR beta libraries were sequenced as 87-base-pair reads. As for how the authors treated the data: A later analysis counted tens of millions of unique TCR beta chains across the 670 or so repertoires, and some 11 million of these chains were shared by at least two donors. Raw reads were error-corrected and collapsed into unique sequences with a nearest-neighbor algorithm that merged closely related sequences to remove PCR and sequencing errors. CDR3 sequences were aligned to IMGT reference sequences to assign V, D and J gene segments. For a sequence to be retained, a match of at least six nucleotides to both a V gene segment and a J gene segment was required. Rearrangements were classified as productive when the CDR3 lacked stop codons and remained in frame with V and J, and all other rearrangements were classified as non-productive. CDR3 was defined by IMGT convention, running from the second conserved V-encoded cysteine to the conserved J-encoded phenylalanine. In an earlier analysis of more than 550 of the donors, sequences lacking an unambiguous match to a single V gene segment were excluded. An earlier analysis of roughly 590 of the donors called V segments functional above 56.7% productive rearrangements and segregating when the between-donor standard deviation exceeded 5%. To diagnose cytomegalovirus status from the catalog of TCR beta chain sequences, a statistical classification framework was built. In a later analysis, V and J genes were assigned by comparing TCR nucleotide sequences against IMGT/GENE-DB human TR gene sequences. The TCRdist pipeline was used in a later analysis to assign CDR3 sequences and most-parsimonious VDJ recombination scenarios. In a later analysis, each TCR beta chain was defined by its CDR3 amino acid sequence together with its V-gene family, and reads lacking a unique V-gene family were excluded. A later analysis removed 500 to 600 highly shared, low-generation-probability nucleotide sequences to deal with suspected cross-contamination and a sequencing artifact. For each public chain, a later analysis derived a clonal expansion index from normalized ranks of inferred template counts within each repertoire. In a later analysis, generation probabilities were computed using a VDJ recombination model fitted to out-of-frame rearrangements, and the results were checked against IGoR. A later analysis scored TCR-TCR, TCR-HLA and TCR-CMV co-occurrence with hypergeometric tests, applying a repertoire-size bias correction to TCR pairs. A later analysis estimated false discovery rates by permuting HLA or CMV assignments 20 times. In a later analysis, co-occurring TCRs were grouped using DBSCAN, with TCRdist sequence similarity added in when clustering inside HLA-allele-positive subsets. For co-occurrence clustering, repertoires with fewer than 30,000 or more than 120,000 public chains were excluded, along with about five repertoires with anomalous nucleotide sharing. The source is immuneACCESS, and TCRdb retained only in-frame sequences with V and J called. Part of the clones is not carried over; for the studies checked, unresolved V genes explain less than half of this, and the remainder is unexplained. The V and J calls and clone size are taken from that table; D and trimming were inferred from the DNA. Across this sample there are about 180,000 clones, with more than 65% seen only once. The ten largest clones add up to less than 0.65% of the sample.

Worth noting for this clone: Its recognized antigen is unknown. No qualities accompany the bases; no much larger clone lies one base away.

The cohort comprised approximately 700 healthy bone marrow donors. Cohort members were all nominally healthy when sampled, although unrecorded immune exposures were likely present. The donor was CMV seronegative and belonged to the group of around 350 seronegative cohort members. A peripheral blood sample was provided by each donor, and peripheral blood mononuclear cells were used for TCR beta sequencing. Genomic DNA was extracted from the blood cell samples with the Qiagen DNeasy Blood Extraction Kit. What was sequenced was PBMCs. The TCR originated in a woman in her 50s in good health and CMV-seronegative. This chain joins TRBV11-2 to TRBJ1-4; 9 bases in the middle match TRBD1. The nucleotide sequence reads TGTGCCAGCAGCTTTCTCTGGTCCGGGACAGGGCGAGAAAAACTGTTTTTT. It translates to CASSFLWSGTGREKLFF.